This T cell receptor (beta chain) came from a study of blood T cells in healthy people across ages (dated by TCRdb to the mid-2010s). Study-wide context: In model experiments, roughly one uniquely barcoded TCR beta cDNA molecule per two T cells was captured by template switching. To avoid experimental bias, donors of different ages were randomly spread across the sequencing lanes. Using the same blood draw, the study looked at two additional independent replicas of 1 million unique cDNA reads for two donors, one aged 18 to 30 and the other aged 80 or older. The donors were split into four age groups: young (average about 16 years), middle-aged (39), aged (roughly 65) and long-lived (under 85). Age-related changes in TCR beta repertoire diversity were measured in the study by deep sequencing normalized with unique cDNA molecular identifiers. Overall study outcomes, separate from this receptor: The long-lived group showed more naive CD4+ T cells, fewer expanded clones and increased TCR diversity than the aged group, suggesting age selection. There was a strong correlation between observed TCR beta diversity and the percentage of naive T cells measured by flow cytometry. The CMV infection status of donors was not known, potentially confounding age-related changes in expanded clonotypes. As age increased, observed TCR beta diversity per million T cells dropped in a roughly linear way, and a significant reduction was already evident by age 40. Since profiling was done on bulk unsorted PBMCs, naive and antigen-experienced compartments could not be conclusively compared. Estimates of total diversity from one million sequenced T cells were regarded as lower bounds and underestimates.

Library construction relied on 5' RACE. The sequencing machine was an Illumina HiSeq 2500. A second PCR of about 7 to 12 cycles was run with a J-beta primer mix and a sample-barcoded 5' primer. A template-switch 5' adaptor carrying 12 random nucleotides introduced a unique molecular identifier onto each TCR beta cDNA molecule. Each sample yielded at least 2.5 million CDR3-containing paired-end reads. First-strand cDNA was synthesized from all RNA with the Mint cDNA synthesis kit, primed by a TRBC-specific oligonucleotide. After uracil-DNA glycosylase treatment, a first 18-cycle PCR used universal primers M1SS and BC2_uni_R on all cDNA. Under the source paper's analysis protocol: For normalization, 1 million high-quality reads were randomly selected from each sample, with every read carrying a distinct molecular identifier. Instead of being binned into consensus sequences, reads that shared molecular identifiers were thrown out. MiTCR, set to a Q25 quality threshold and the strictest error-elimination algorithm, was used for CDR3 identification, clonotype clustering and error correction. Lower-bound total TCR beta diversity was estimated with a nonparametric unseen species model using Euler transformation. TCRdb reprocessing: public reads trimmed at Q25 with fastp, clones called with MiXCR, in-frame beta chains kept. Merged by CDR3 protein, the rows form single entries marked with the most common genes and DNA. TCRdb, not the original authors, processed these V and J calls. The sample includes about 1.6 million distinct CDR3 sequences, with 30% to 40% observed a single time. 11% of the sample is taken by the ten largest.

A note on this clonotype: Its specific antigen is unknown. Base-call qualities are not available, and no considerably larger clone is one nucleotide away.

The CDR3 holds 13 amino acids from the cysteine to the phenylalanine. Here the CDR3 DNA is all that survives: 39 bases in frame from base 1. V is pared back by 4 bases and J by 10 bases, with 11 bases lying between the germline termini. CDR1 and CDR2 are drawn from the germline V gene: SNHLY, FYNNEI. Systemically healthy Caucasian individuals from Russia, around 39 in total and aged roughly 6 to 100 years, were included as donors. Each donor gave about 10 milliliters of peripheral blood, drawn into EDTA-treated Vacutainer tubes. PBMCs were isolated by Ficoll-Paque density-gradient centrifugation, with at least 7 million obtained per sample. Trizol reagent was used to extract total RNA from the PBMCs, yielding at least 5.5 micrograms per sample. For every donor, flow cytometry on a PBMC aliquot measured the percentage of naive CD45RAhigh/CD27high T cells.

This clonotype was obtained from a woman younger than 45 in good health. Sequencing used blood. Here the chain combines TRBV2 and TRBJ1-6, with the D gene not confidently named. The CDR3 has the sequence CASSGGRGSPLHF. Read as DNA, the sequence is TGTGCCAGCAGTGGAGGGAGAGGGTCACCCCTCCACTTT.